Listed below are T cell receptor beta chains from one sample, sequenced in a study of siplizumab effects on memory and regulatory T cells. The data were produced by immunoSEQ multiplex PCR, yet TCRdb's version contains in-frame clones alone and is incomplete. The sample has more than 85,000 clones; 91% are singletons. The material sequenced was CD4+ T cells sorted from blood. These receptors came from a human donor in good health. Some clones in this sample may be carry-over from other donors' samples. CDR3s include the opening cysteine and the closing phenylalanine or tryptophan. D genes are given only for firm matches. The size field is filled for only some rows; it gives once, few, many or a size class.

>once|TRBJ2-7|TRBV2|NA
TGTGCCAGCAAGAAAGGGGGAGGGGTAGGGTCGTACGAGCAGTACTTC
CASKKGGGVGSYEQYF
>few|TRBJ1-5|TRBV19|NA
TGTGCCAGTAAAGGGTTGCCGGGCAATCAGCCCCAGCATTTT
CASKGLPGNQPQHF
>NA|TRBJ1-2|TRBV27|NA
TGTGCCAGCAGTTCTGGACACTCGAGAAACTATGGCTACACCTTC
CASSSGHSRNYGYTF
>NA|TRBJ1-2|TRBV19|TRBD1
TGTGCCAGTAGCACAGTTTCCGGGACAGCTGGCTACACCTTC
CASSTVSGTAGYTF
>few|TRBJ1-5|TRBV19|NA
TGTGCCAGTACCAGGGAACCCGATCAGCCCCAGCATTTT
CASTREPDQPQHF
>NA|TRBJ2-3|TRBV13|NA
TGTGCCAGCAGCATTATAAGGAATATTGCTAGCACAGATACGCAGTATTTT
CASSIIRNIASTDTQYF
>NA|TRBJ2-5|TRBV25-1|NA
TGTGCCAGCAATAGAGACGGGATCAAAGAGACCCAGTACTTC
CASNRDGIKETQYF
>NA|TRBJ2-5|TRBV19|TRBD2
TGTGCCAGTCGGACTAGCGGGAGGGCCGGGCAAGAGACCCAGTACTTC
CASRTSGRAGQETQYF
>NA|TRBJ2-1|TRBV18|NA
TGTGCCAGCTCACGACGGGACCCCGGGGACAATGAGCAGTTCTTC
CASSRRDPGDNEQFF
>NA|TRBJ1-5|TRBV7-2|NA
TGTGCCAGCAGCGATAGAGGTCAGCCCCAGCATTTT
CASSDRGQPQHF
>NA|TRBJ2-1|TRBV6-4|TRBD2
TGTGCCAGCAGCAAAGGAATACTAGCGGGAGTCCAAGGGGATGAGCAGTTCTTC
CASSKGILAGVQGDEQFF
>NA|TRBJ2-2|TRBV19|TRBD2
TGTGCCAGTAACAGCGGGAGGATCCCCGGGGAGCTGTTTTTT
CASNSGRIPGELFF
>NA|TRBJ2-7|TRBV11-2|TRBD2
TGTGCCAGCAGCGTCGGTCCGGGACTAGCGGGAGGCAACCGGATAGCGCAGTACTTC
CASSVGPGLAGGNRIAQYF
>NA|TRBJ2-1|TRBV12-5|TRBD1
TGTGCTAGTGGTTCGTCAGGGGGCGGGTACAATGAGCAGTTCTTC
CASGSSGGGYNEQFF
>once|TRBJ2-2|TRBV5-4|NA
TGTGCCAGCAGCTTTAGGGGGTTCGCCGGGGAGCTGTTTTTT
CASSFRGFAGELFF
>NA|TRBJ1-3|TRBV18|NA
TGTGCCAGCTCACCAGACAGTCCGGCCGGAAACACCATATATTTT
CASSPDSPAGNTIYF
>NA|TRBJ2-1|TRBV9|NA
TGTGCCAGCAGCGTAGTCCCCGACTTCCGCTCCTACAATGAGCAGTTCTTC
CASSVVPDFRSYNEQFF
>once|TRBJ2-3|TRBV5-1|TRBD2
TGCGCCAGCAGCTTGGCCCCGACTAGCGGGACAGATACGCAGTATTTT
CASSLAPTSGTDTQYF
>NA|TRBJ1-3|TRBV15|TRBD1
TGTGCCACCAGCAGAGATGAGTGGACAGGAGGCTCTGGAAACACCATATATTTT
CATSRDEWTGGSGNTIYF
>once|TRBJ2-1|TRBV30|TRBD2
TGTGCCTGGAGGGGACTAGGTTCAGGCAATGAGCAGTTCTTC
CAWRGLGSGNEQFF
>NA|TRBJ2-2|TRBV5-1|TRBD1
TGCGCCAGCAGCGCGCGACAGGGGTTTTCCGGGGAGCTGTTTTTT
CASSARQGFSGELFF
>NA|TRBJ2-5|TRBV15|NA
TGTGCCACCAGCAGTGGTAGCGCCCAGTACTTC
CATSSGSAQYF
>NA|TRBJ2-1|TRBV6-5|TRBD1
TGTGCCTCGCGGTCGGGACAGAAGGGGAGCAATGAGCAGTTCTTC
CASRSGQKGSNEQFF
>NA|TRBJ1-1|TRBV6-1|NA
TGTGCCAGCAGTGAACAGCCGAAGAACACTGAAGCTTTCTTT
CASSEQPKNTEAFF
>NA|TRBJ1-5|TRBV9|NA
TGTGCCAGCAGCGTAGTGCCCGGACCTCAGCCCCAGCATTTT
CASSVVPGPQPQHF
>NA|TRBJ2-7|TRBV30|NA
TGTGCCTGGAGGTTAGGAGGAAGAGGGGTCGAGCAGTACTTC
CAWRLGGRGVEQYF
>NA|TRBJ2-1|TRBV6-1|TRBD2
TGTGCCAGCAGTGAAGGGGGGGGGCAGTTCTTC
CASSEGGGQFF
>NA|TRBJ1-5|TRBV7-9|TRBD1
TGTGCCACCACGACAGGGAATAGCAATCAGCCCCAGCATTTT
CATTTGNSNQPQHF
>NA|TRBJ1-4|TRBV5-1|NA
TGCGCCAGCAGCTTGAAGAATGAAAAACTGTTTTTT
CASSLKNEKLFF
>NA|TRBJ2-7|TRBV5-4|NA
TGTGCCAGCAGCTTGGCGGGAGCCCCTGGAGAGCAGTACTTC
CASSLAGAPGEQYF
>NA|TRBJ2-1|TRBV7-9|TRBD1
TGTGCCAGCAGCTTTGGGACAGAACCTAATGAGCAGTTCTTC
CASSFGTEPNEQFF
>NA|TRBJ2-7|TRBV6-6|TRBD2
TGTGCCAGCAGTTTCACTAGCGGGAGTCGTTACGAGCAGTACTTC
CASSFTSGSRYEQYF
>NA|TRBJ2-7|TRBV29-1|TRBD1
TGCAGCGTTGGGGTGTCCTCGACAGGGAGAAGGTACGAGCAGTACTTC
CSVGVSSTGRRYEQYF
>NA|TRBJ2-5|TRBV6-5|NA
TGTGCCAGCAGCCGGCCGGGGTCAGAGACCCAGTACTTC
CASSRPGSETQYF
>NA|TRBJ1-2|TRBV18|NA
TGTGCCAGCTCACCACGGGGGGCGAGGGACTATGGCTACACCTTC
CASSPRGARDYGYTF
>NA|TRBJ1-3|TRBV5-1|TRBD1
TGCGCCAGCAGCTCCGGGACAGCTTCCTCTGGAAACACCATATATTTT
CASSSGTASSGNTIYF
>NA|TRBJ2-2|TRBV27|NA
TGTGCCAGCAGTAGCGGTCCCAACACCGGGGAGCTGTTTTTT
CASSSGPNTGELFF
>few|TRBJ1-5|TRBV27|NA
TGTGCCAGCAGTTTACTTTATGGATTTGCAGGGGCGGCTTTAGATCAGCCCCAGCATTTT
CASSLLYGFAGAALDQPQHF
>few|TRBJ2-4|TRBV7-8|TRBD1
TGTGCCAGCAGCTCAACTGGGACAGGGGGCAGGAACATTCAGTACTTC
CASSSTGTGGRNIQYF
>NA|TRBJ2-3|TRBV5-1|NA
TGCGCCAGCAGCTTATTTGACCGAGGGAGCACAGATACGCAGTATTTT
CASSLFDRGSTDTQYF
>NA|TRBJ2-7|TRBV28|TRBD2
TGTGCCAGCAGCTCCTTTGGGACTAGCGGCTACGAGCAGTACTTC
CASSSFGTSGYEQYF
>NA|TRBJ2-7|TRBV5-1|TRBD1
TGCGCCAGTACAACAGGGGTGGGCTTAACCTACGAGCAGTACTTC
CASTTGVGLTYEQYF
>few|TRBJ2-2|TRBV27|TRBD2
TGTGCCAGCAGTATTAGCGGGACACTCCAAGCTGGGGAGCTGTTTTTT
CASSISGTLQAGELFF
>NA|TRBJ2-5|TRBV5-1|TRBD2
TGCGCCAGCAGACTAGCGGGAGTGACAGGAGAGACCCAGTACTTC
CASRLAGVTGETQYF
>NA|TRBJ2-1|TRBV11-3|TRBD1
TGTGCCAGCAGCTTAGGAGGCTGGACAGGGAACCCCAATGAGCAGTTCTTC
CASSLGGWTGNPNEQFF